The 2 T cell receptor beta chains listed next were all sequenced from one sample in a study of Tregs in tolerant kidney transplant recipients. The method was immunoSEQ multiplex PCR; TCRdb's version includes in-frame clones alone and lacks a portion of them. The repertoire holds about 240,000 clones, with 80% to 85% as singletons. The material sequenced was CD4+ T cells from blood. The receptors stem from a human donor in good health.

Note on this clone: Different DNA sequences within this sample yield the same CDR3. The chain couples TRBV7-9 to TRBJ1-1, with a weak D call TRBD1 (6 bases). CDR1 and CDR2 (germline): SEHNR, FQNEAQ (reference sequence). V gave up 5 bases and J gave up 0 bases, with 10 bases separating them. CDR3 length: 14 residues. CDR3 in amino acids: CASSPTGLNTEAFF. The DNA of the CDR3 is TGTGCCAGCAGCCCGACAGGCTTGAACACTGAAGCTTTCTTT.

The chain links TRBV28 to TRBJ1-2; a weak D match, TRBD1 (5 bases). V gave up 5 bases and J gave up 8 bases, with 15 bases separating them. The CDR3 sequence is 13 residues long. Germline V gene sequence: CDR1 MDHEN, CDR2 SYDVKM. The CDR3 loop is CASSRGRVEGYTF. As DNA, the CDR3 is TGTGCCAGCAGTCGGGGCAGGGTTGAGGGCTACACCTTC.